The T cell receptor beta chain described here comes from a study of OX40 agonist ivuxolimab in advanced cancers. The germline CDR1 and CDR2 sequences are SGDLS and YYNGEE. This CDR3 contains 15 residues. V dropped 7 bases and J dropped 5; count of bases not matched to a gene: 14. Sequenced by immunoSEQ multiplex PCR; TCRdb stores in-frame clones only, minus some. In the table there are about 89,000 clones, 85% to 95% of which are singletons. The starting material was CD4+ or CD8+ T cells sorted from blood, obtained in a trial of the OX40 agonist ivuxolimab. This TCR was sampled from an adult with an advanced solid tumor such as melanoma, head and neck, liver or kidney cancer. The chain is built from TRBV9 and TRBJ2-7; 8 bases are a match to TRBD1. CDR3 DNA sequence: TGTGCCAGCTCGACAGGGGTGTGGTCTTCGGACGAGCAGTACTTC. It specifies CASSTGVWSSDEQYF. The full variable domain, rest sourced from reference TRBV9 and TRBJ2-7, is DSGVTQTPKHLITATGQRVTLRCSPRSGDLSVYWYQQSLDQGLQFLIQYYNGEERAKGNILERFSAQQFPDLHSELNLSSLELGDSALYFCASSTGVWSSDEQYFGPGTRLTVT.